A single sample is the source of the 6 T cell receptor beta chains below, sequenced in a study of metastatic and nonmetastatic thyroid tumors. No patient had received any treatment before thyroid surgery. Through MiXCR, TCRdb re-clonotyped the PCR reads. The sample lists over 25,000 clones; roughly 14% were seen once. The sample taken for sequencing was blood. All receptors derive from a male donor with papillary thyroid cancer or a benign thyroid nodule (not recorded which). Some clones in this sample may be carry-over from other donors' samples.

The V call is TRBV4-1, the J call TRBJ1-1; no clear D. The germline V gene has CDR1 MGHRA and CDR2 YSYEKL. Trimming took off 0 bases at V and 1 base at J, with 21 bases between the two ends. CDR3 length equals 19 residues. CDR3 sequence: CASSQEFGLHNPSNTEAFF. Here the CDR3 DNA reads TGCGCCAGCAGCCAAGAGTTTGGGCTACACAACCCCTCGAACACTGAAGCTTTCTTT.

This clone was seen many times. The same CDR3 also results from other DNA sequences found in this sample. The CDR3 region is CASSFRSTGNDEQYF. As DNA, the CDR3 is TGTGCCAGCAGTTTCCGCTCGACAGGGAACGACGAGCAGTACTTC. The chain joins TRBV28 to TRBJ2-7; TRBD1 matches 7 bases. The germline gives CDR1 MDHEN, CDR2 SYDVKM. The CDR3 has 15 residues. The trim removed 3 bases at V and 5 bases at J, leaving 10 bases unmatched.

This clone was picked up many times. The chain joins TRBV6-1 to TRBJ1-1, with D maybe TRBD1 (5 bases). V dropped 4 bases and J dropped 4 bases, with 16 bases sitting between them. The CDR3 runs 15 residues. Germline CDR1 MNHNS, CDR2 SASEGT. CDR3 bases: TGTGCCAGCAGTGTGGGGGACTCGCTACCCACTGAAGCTTTCTTT. It yields the protein CASSVGDSLPTEAFF.

This clone has at least ten counts. V and J are TRBV10-1 and TRBJ2-2, with TRBD2 matching over 7 bases. V shed 5 bases and J 3 bases; nucleotides not matched to a gene: 0. CDR3 length equals 13 residues. CDR1 and CDR2 from the germline V gene are WNHNN and SYGVQD (reference sequence). The CDR3 DNA follows: TGCGCCAGCAGTAGCGGGGACACCGGGGAGCTGTTTTTT. The encoded protein is CASSSGDTGELFF.

Many counts were recorded for this clone. The rearrangement uses TRBV9 and TRBJ2-5; D possibly matches TRBD1 or TRBD2 (6 bases each). Germline lookup yields CDR1 SGDLS and CDR2 YYNGEE. V was clipped by 1 base and J by 10 bases, with 14 bases between them. The CDR3 spans 13 residues. Here the CDR3 DNA reads TGTGCCAGCAGCGTAACCGTCGGGGGCGTCCAGTACTTC. It specifies CASSVTVGGVQYF. The variable domain in full, completed from reference TRBV9 and TRBJ2-5, reads DSGVTQTPKHLITATGQRVTLRCSPRSGDLSVYWYQQSLDQGLQFLIQYYNGEERAKGNILERFSAQQFPDLHSELNLSSLELGDSALYFCASSVTVGGVQYFGPGTRLLVL.

Many counts were recorded for this clone. The chain links TRBV6-1 to TRBJ2-1; D is unclear. V lost 5 bases and J lost 5, with 4 bases in between. The CDR3 is made up of 11 amino acids. Germline-derived CDR1 and CDR2 are MNHNS and SASEGT. CDR3 amino acids: CASSFNNEQFF. In DNA form, the CDR3 reads TGTGCCAGCAGTTTTAACAATGAGCAGTTCTTC.